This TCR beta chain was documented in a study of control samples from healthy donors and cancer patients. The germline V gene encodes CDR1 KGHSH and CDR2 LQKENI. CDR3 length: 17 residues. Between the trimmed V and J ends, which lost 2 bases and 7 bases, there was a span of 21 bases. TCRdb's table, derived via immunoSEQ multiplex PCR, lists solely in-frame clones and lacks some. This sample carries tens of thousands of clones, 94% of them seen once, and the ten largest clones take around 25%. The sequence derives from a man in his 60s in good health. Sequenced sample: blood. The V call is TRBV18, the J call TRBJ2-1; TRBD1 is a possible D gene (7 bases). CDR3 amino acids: CASSPAQGQRRGNEQFF. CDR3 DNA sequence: TGTGCCAGCTCACCAGCCCAGGGACAGCGGAGGGGGAATGAGCAGTTCTTC.